Reported below is one TCR beta chain. This sample was taken from a study of blood T cell repertoires in COVID-19. TCRdb's table, derived via immunoSEQ multiplex PCR, lists solely in-frame clones and lacks some. Seen here are tens of thousands of clones, about 96% observed once, and the top ten hold roughly 4%. CDR3 size: 16 residues. After removal of 7 bases from V and 6 bases from J, the junction contained 14 bases not matched to a gene. The V gene's germline CDR1 is MGHDK and CDR2 SYGVNS. The TCR was taken from a human donor with active COVID-19. The donor label of this sample is uncertain. Sequencing was done on a sample of peripheral blood. This chain connects TRBV25-1 to TRBJ2-2, with 7 bases that match TRBD1. The CDR3 coding sequence is TGTGCCAGCACGGATGCGGAAAGGGGACAGTCCGGGGAGCTGTTTTTT. It is translated as CASTDAERGQSGELFF.